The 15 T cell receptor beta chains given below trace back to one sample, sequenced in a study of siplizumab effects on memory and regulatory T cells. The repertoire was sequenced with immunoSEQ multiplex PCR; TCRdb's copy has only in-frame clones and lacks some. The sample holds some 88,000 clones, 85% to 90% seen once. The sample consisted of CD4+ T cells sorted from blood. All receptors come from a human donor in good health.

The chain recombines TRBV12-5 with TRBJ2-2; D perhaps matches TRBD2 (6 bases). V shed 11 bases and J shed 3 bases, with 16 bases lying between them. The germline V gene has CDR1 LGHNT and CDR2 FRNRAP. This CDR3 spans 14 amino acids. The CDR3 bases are TGTGCTGTTGCTAGTTGGAGGGACACCGGGGAGCTGTTTTTT. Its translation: CAVASWRDTGELFF. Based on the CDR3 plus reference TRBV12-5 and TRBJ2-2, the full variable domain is DARVTQTPRHKVTEMGQEVTMRCQPILGHNTVFWYRQTMMQGLELLAYFRNRAPLDDSGMPKDRFSAEMPDATLATLKIQPSEPRDSAVYFCAVASWRDTGELFFGEGSRLTVL.

The CDR3 reads CASTNLGGRAHEQFF. DNA for the CDR3: TGTGCCAGCACCAACCTTGGCGGGAGGGCCCATGAGCAGTTCTTC. This chain links TRBV6-5 with TRBJ2-1, with 9 bases identical to TRBD2. Unmatched junction bases numbered 12, after V lost 7 bases and J lost 8 bases. The CDR3 totals 15 residues. Germline V gene sequence: CDR1 MNHEY, CDR2 SVGAGI.

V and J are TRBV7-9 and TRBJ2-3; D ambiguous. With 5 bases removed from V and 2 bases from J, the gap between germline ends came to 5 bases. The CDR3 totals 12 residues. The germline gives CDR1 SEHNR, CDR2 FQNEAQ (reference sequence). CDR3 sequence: CASSANTDTQYF. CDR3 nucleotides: TGTGCCAGCAGCGCTAACACAGATACGCAGTATTTT.

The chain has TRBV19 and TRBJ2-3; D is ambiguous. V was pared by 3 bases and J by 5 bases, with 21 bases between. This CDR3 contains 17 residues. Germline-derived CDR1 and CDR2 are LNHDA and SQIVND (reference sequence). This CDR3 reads CASSIPDGVSRGDTQYF. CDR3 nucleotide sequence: TGTGCCAGTAGTATCCCGGACGGAGTCAGCAGAGGAGATACGCAGTATTTT.

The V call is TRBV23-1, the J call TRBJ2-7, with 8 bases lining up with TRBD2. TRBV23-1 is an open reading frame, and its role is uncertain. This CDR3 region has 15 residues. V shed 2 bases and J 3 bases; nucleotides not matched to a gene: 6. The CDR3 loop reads CASSQTSSGCYEQYF. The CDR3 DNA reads TGCGCCAGCAGTCAAACGTCTAGCGGGTGCTACGAGCAGTACTTC.

The CDR3 spells CASSMISAGGGYTF. The DNA of the CDR3 is TGTGCCAGTAGTATGATTTCGGCAGGGGGCGGCTACACCTTC. This chain connects TRBV19 to TRBJ1-2, with TRBD1 matching 8 bases. The length of the CDR3 is 14 residues. V trimming: 3 bases; J trimming: 8 bases; junction bases outside the gene matches: 8. Germline values: CDR1 LNHDA, CDR2 SQIVND (reference sequence).

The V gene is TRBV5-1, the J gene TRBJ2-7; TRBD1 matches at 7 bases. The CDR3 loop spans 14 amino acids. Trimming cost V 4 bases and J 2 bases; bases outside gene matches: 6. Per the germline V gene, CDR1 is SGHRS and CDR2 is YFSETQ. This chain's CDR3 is CASSRGQETYEQYF. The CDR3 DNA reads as TGCGCCAGCAGCAGAGGACAGGAGACCTACGAGCAGTACTTC.

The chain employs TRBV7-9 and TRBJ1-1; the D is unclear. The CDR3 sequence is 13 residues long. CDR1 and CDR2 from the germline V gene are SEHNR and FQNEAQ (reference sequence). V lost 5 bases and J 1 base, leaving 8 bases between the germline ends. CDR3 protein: CASSPRWNTEAFF. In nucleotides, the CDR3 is TGTGCCAGCAGCCCCCGGTGGAACACTGAAGCTTTCTTT. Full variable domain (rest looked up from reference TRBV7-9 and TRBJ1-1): DTGVSQNPRHKITKRGQNVTFRCDPISEHNRLYWYRQTLGQGPEFLTYFQNEAQLEKSRLLSDRFSAERPKGSFSTLEIQRTEQGDSAMYLCASSPRWNTEAFFGQGTRLTVV.

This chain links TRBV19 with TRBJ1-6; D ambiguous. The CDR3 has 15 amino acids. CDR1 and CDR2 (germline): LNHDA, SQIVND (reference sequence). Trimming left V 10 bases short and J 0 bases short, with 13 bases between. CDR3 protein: CATRVSISYNSPLHF. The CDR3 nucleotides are TGTGCCACTAGGGTGAGCATCTCCTATAATTCACCCCTCCACTTT.

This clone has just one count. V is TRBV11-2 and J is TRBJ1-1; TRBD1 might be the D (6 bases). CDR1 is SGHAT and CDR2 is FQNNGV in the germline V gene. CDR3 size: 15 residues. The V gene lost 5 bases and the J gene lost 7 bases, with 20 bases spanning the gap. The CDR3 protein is CASSRKYGGGGEAFF. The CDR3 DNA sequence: TGTGCCAGCAGCCGCAAGTATGGAGGGGGGGGTGAAGCTTTCTTT.

CDR3 in amino acids: CSVDRDYTF. CDR3 sequence (DNA): TGCAGCGTCGACCGGGACTACACCTTC. The chain joins TRBV29-1 to TRBJ1-2, with D uncertain. V gave up 6 bases and J gave up 10 bases, with 9 bases separating them. CDR1 SQVTM and CDR2 ANQGSEA come from the germline V gene. This CDR3 region has 9 residues.

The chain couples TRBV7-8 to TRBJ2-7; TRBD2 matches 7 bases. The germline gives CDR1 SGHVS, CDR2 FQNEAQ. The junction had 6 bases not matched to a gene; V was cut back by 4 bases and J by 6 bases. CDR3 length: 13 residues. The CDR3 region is CASSSSGKGEQYF. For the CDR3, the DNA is TGTGCCAGCAGCTCAAGCGGGAAAGGCGAGCAGTACTTC. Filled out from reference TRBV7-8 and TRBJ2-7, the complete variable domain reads GAGVSQSPRYKVAKRGQDVALRCDPISGHVSLFWYQQALGQGPEFLTYFQNEAQLDKSGLPSDRFFAERPEGSVSTLKIQRTQQEDSAVYLCASSSSGKGEQYFGPGTRLTVT.

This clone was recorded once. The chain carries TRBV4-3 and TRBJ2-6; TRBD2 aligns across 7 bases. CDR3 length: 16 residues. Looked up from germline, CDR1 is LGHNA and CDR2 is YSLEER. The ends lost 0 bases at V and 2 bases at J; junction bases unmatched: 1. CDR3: CASSQEGGAGANVLTF. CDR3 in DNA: TGCGCCAGCAGCCAAGAGGGGGGGGCTGGGGCCAACGTCCTGACTTTC.

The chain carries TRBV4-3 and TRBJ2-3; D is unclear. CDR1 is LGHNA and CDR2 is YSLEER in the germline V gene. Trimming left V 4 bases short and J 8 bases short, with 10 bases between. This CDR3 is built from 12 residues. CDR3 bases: TGCGCCAGCAGCCCCTCGGCTGGTACGCAGTATTTT. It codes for CASSPSAGTQYF.

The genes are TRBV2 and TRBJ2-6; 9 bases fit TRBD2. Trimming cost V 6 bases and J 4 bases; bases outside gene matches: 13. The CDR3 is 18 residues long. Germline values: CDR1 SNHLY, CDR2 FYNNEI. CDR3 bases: TGTGCCAGCAGACCCTCAGCGGGAGGACCACCGGGGGCCAACGTCCTGACTTTC. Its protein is CASRPSAGGPPGANVLTF.